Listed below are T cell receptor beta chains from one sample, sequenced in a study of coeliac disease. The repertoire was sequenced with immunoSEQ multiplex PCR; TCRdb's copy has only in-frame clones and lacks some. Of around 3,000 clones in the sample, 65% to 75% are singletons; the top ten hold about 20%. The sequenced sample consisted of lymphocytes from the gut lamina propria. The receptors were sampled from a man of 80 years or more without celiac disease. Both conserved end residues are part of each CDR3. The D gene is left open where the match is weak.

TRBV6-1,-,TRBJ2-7,CASSVSSYEQYF
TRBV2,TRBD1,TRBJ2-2,CASSDRGGTGELFF
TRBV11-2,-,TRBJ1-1,CASRQGADTEAFF
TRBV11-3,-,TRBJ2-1,CASSLTQYSYNEQFF
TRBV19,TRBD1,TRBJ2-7,CASSRGQGGTYEQYF
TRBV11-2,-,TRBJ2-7,CASSSSPYEQYF
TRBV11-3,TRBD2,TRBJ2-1,CASSSSGSRHEQFF
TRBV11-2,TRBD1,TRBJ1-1,CASSLVQGAGEAFF
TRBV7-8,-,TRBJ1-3,CASSLASGLGNTIYF
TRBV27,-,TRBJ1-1,CASSLIAQATEAFF
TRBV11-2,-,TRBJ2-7,CASSSTWGSGTPISYEQYF
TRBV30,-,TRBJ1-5,CAWGKQGNQPQHF
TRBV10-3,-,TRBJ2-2,CAISRTARTGELFF
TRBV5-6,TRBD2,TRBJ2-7,CASSSPGLATYEQYF
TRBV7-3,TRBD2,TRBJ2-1,CASSSSSGGLEFF
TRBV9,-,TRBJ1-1,CASSPGGREGEAFF
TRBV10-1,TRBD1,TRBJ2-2,CASSGTGRTGELFF
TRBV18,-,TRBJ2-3,CASSPGGADTQYF
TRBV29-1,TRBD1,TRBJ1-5,CSAHLGTGGNQPQHF
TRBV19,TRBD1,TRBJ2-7,CASSLRDRGRFPYEQYF
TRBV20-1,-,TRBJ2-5,CSGEWETQYF
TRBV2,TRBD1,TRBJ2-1,CASSGDRGTNEQFF
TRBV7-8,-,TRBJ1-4,CASSVEGSEEKLFF
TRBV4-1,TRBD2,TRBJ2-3,CASSQDRVAGGPMGTDTQYF
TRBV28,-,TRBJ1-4,CATIPPGPANEKLFF
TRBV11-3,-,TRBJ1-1,CASSPSQDTEAFF
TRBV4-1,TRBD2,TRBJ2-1,CASSQDPSSGRLQFF
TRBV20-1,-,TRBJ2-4,CSVYNKNIQYF
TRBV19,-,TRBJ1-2,CASSERVRVEPNYGYTF
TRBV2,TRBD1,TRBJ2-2,CASRIGTAYTGELFF
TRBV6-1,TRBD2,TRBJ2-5,CAIQTSGVQETQYF
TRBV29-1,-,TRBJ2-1,CSVGSRGDRFSSYNEQFF
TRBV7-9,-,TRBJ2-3,CASSLGTASSTDTQYF
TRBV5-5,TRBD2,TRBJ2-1,CASSLAGGTGNYNEQFF
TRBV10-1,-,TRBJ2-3,CASSLDRPTDTQYF
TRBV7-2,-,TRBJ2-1,CASSLTGGMYNEQFF
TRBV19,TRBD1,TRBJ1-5,CASSIGGGGQPQHF
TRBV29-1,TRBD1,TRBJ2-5,CSVTPGQVILGETQYF
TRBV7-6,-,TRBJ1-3,CASSLDYRAGNTIYF
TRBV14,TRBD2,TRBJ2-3,CASSQVWLAGSTDTQYF
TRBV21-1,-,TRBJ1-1,CASSNPIDRAGNTEAFF
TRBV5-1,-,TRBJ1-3,CASRDQGLSGNTIYF
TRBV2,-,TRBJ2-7,CASGINLRGEQYF
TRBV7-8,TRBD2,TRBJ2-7,CASSLELAGAYEQYF